This is a list of T cell receptor beta chains from one sample in a study of blood T cell repertoires in COVID-19. This table comes from immunoSEQ multiplex PCR, and its TCRdb copy is limited to in-frame clones, with some not included. This table has about 200,000 clones, roughly 80% appearing once. Sequenced sample: peripheral blood. Source of these receptors: a woman aged 35 to 49 with COVID-19, enrolled during active disease. Each CDR3 is given with its conserved first and last residue. A D gene is named only where the DNA matches it firmly. Expanded clones are given a class, and other clones once, few, many or no size at all.

d_call	v_call	clone_size	j_call	cdr3_aa	cdr3_nt
TRBD2	TRBV19	-	TRBJ2-3	CASSDKGTSGSLDTQYF	TGTGCCAGCAGCGATAAAGGGACTAGCGGGAGTTTAGATACGCAGTATTTT
-	TRBV6-5	-	TRBJ2-1	CASKGTAGPYFF	TGTGCCAGCAAGGGGACTGCTGGGCCCTACTTCTTC
-	TRBV4-3	-	TRBJ2-3	CASSSTRGAGDTQYF	TGCGCCAGCAGCAGCACCAGGGGCGCAGGAGATACGCAGTATTTT
-	TRBV6-2/TRBV6-3	-	TRBJ1-2	CASSRGSSTHGYTF	TGTGCCAGCAGTCGGGGAAGCAGCACGCATGGCTACACCTTC
-	TRBV30	-	TRBJ1-4	CAWRADSGKLFF	TGTGCCTGGAGGGCAGACAGTGGGAAACTGTTTTTT
-	TRBV11-2	-	TRBJ1-1	CASSVGHMSFF	TGTGCCAGCAGCGTAGGGCATATGTCTTTCTTT
TRBD1	TRBV7-2	-	TRBJ1-4	CASSPRQGWGEKLFF	TGTGCCAGCAGCCCAAGACAGGGATGGGGTGAAAAACTGTTTTTT
TRBD2	TRBV7-6	-	TRBJ2-7	CARWGLAGGEGYEQYF	TGTGCCAGGTGGGGACTAGCGGGAGGGGAGGGATACGAGCAGTACTTC
-	TRBV5-1	-	TRBJ2-5	CASSLSGRGEETQYF	TGCGCCAGCAGCTTGTCCGGCAGGGGAGAAGAGACCCAGTACTTC
TRBD2	TRBV5-1	-	TRBJ2-3	CASSLKSGGPPDTQYF	TGCGCCAGCAGCTTGAAGTCGGGAGGGCCTCCAGATACGCAGTATTTT
-	TRBV3-1/TRBV3-2	-	TRBJ2-3	CASSQVSGLSTDTQYF	TGTGCCAGCAGCCAAGTTTCGGGTCTGAGCACAGATACGCAGTATTTT
TRBD1	TRBV6-1	many	TRBJ1-2	CASSDPGTGMGGYTF	TGTGCCAGCAGTGACCCAGGGACAGGGATGGGTGGCTACACCTTC
TRBD2	TRBV5-4	-	TRBJ2-7	CASSAPGSGRPHEQYF	TGTGCCAGCAGCGCCCCGGGGAGCGGGAGGCCGCACGAGCAGTACTTC
TRBD2	TRBV2	many	TRBJ2-1	CASSGPGLAGYNEQFF	TGTGCCAGCAGTGGGCCGGGACTAGCGGGCTACAATGAGCAGTTCTTC
TRBD2	TRBV7-2	-	TRBJ2-3	CASSFKSSQFSGGTDTQYF	TGTGCCAGCAGCTTTAAATCCTCCCAATTTAGCGGGGGCACAGATACGCAGTATTTT
TRBD2	TRBV29-1	-	TRBJ2-6	CSVEDGRGLHSGANVLTF	TGCAGCGTTGAAGATGGGAGGGGCCTACACTCTGGGGCCAACGTCCTGACTTTC
-	TRBV27	-	TRBJ2-3	CASSASPYASTDTQYF	TGTGCCAGCAGTGCAAGCCCCTATGCTAGCACAGATACGCAGTATTTT
TRBD1	TRBV27	-	TRBJ1-2	CASSSIRQGRGYTF	TGTGCCAGCAGTTCTATCAGACAGGGTCGGGGCTACACCTTC
-	TRBV2	-	TRBJ2-1	CASSEDYSHNNEQFF	TGTGCCAGCAGTGAAGATTATAGCCACAACAATGAGCAGTTCTTC
-	TRBV3-1/TRBV3-2	-	TRBJ2-7	CASSQKTARVEQYF	TGTGCCAGCAGCCAAAAAACCGCCAGGGTTGAGCAGTACTTC
TRBD1	TRBV5-1	-	TRBJ2-7	CASSLGTGGGYEQYF	TGCGCCAGCAGCTTGGGTACAGGGGGAGGATACGAGCAGTACTTC
TRBD1	TRBV19	few	TRBJ1-2	CASLNSGTGNYGYTF	TGTGCCAGTCTCAATTCCGGGACAGGTAACTATGGCTACACCTTC
-	TRBV21-1	-	TRBJ1-4	CASRPTCRGKGTTNEKLFF	TGTGCCAGCCGCCCTACCTGTCGGGGTAAAGGGACAACTAATGAAAAACTGTTTTTT
-	TRBV13	-	TRBJ2-7	CASSGERSRTGTTYEQYF	TGTGCCAGCAGCGGAGAGAGGAGCCGGACAGGGACTACCTACGAGCAGTACTTC
TRBD1	TRBV2	-	TRBJ2-7	CASLSGTGQYEQYF	TGTGCCAGCCTCTCCGGGACAGGCCAATACGAGCAGTACTTC
TRBD2	TRBV4-1	-	TRBJ2-1	CASSQAPSGGPYNEQFF	TGCGCCAGCAGCCAGGCCCCCTCGGGGGGGCCATACAATGAGCAGTTCTTC
-	TRBV27	-	TRBJ2-7	CASSFNRGYEQYF	TGTGCCAGCAGTTTTAATCGCGGGTACGAGCAGTACTTC
-	TRBV9	-	TRBJ2-1	CASSPDKPGNEQFF	TGTGCCAGCAGCCCTGATAAACCAGGCAATGAGCAGTTCTTC
TRBD2	TRBV10-3	few	TRBJ2-3	CAISLGLALDTQYF	TGTGCCATCAGTTTAGGACTAGCGCTAGATACGCAGTATTTT
TRBD1	TRBV27	once	TRBJ1-2	CASSGYGGTGGPSNYGYTF	TGTGCCAGCAGTGGTTACGGGGGGACAGGGGGCCCTTCTAACTATGGCTACACCTTC
-	TRBV29-1	-	TRBJ1-2	CSVTTGLNYGYTF	TGCAGCGTTACTACAGGGCTCAACTATGGCTACACCTTC
-	TRBV5-5	-	TRBJ2-6	CASSQVDSSIIVLTF	TGTGCCAGCAGTCAGGTGGACAGCTCCATCATCGTCCTGACTTTC
TRBD2	TRBV14	-	TRBJ2-1	CASSLLPGLARGVHNEQFF	TGTGCCAGCAGCCTCCTTCCGGGACTAGCGAGAGGAGTCCACAATGAGCAGTTCTTC
TRBD2	TRBV10-3	-	TRBJ2-2	CAISESAGVGNTGELFF	TGTGCCATCAGTGAGTCGGCGGGAGTGGGGAACACCGGGGAGCTGTTTTTT
-	TRBV11-2	once	TRBJ1-1	CASSLTGGMNTEAFF	TGTGCCAGCAGCTTGACGGGGGGAATGAACACTGAAGCTTTCTTT
-	TRBV6-5	-	TRBJ2-3	CASSSLADTQYF	TGTGCCAGCAGTTCCCTTGCAGATACGCAGTATTTT
TRBD2	TRBV7-3	-	TRBJ2-5	CASSLASGEGETQYF	TGTGCCAGCAGCTTAGCTAGCGGGGAAGGGGAGACCCAGTACTTC
-	TRBV7-7	-	TRBJ2-4	CASSFPILAKNIQYF	TGTGCCAGCAGCTTCCCAATTTTAGCCAAAAACATTCAGTACTTC
TRBD2	TRBV6-2/TRBV6-3	-	TRBJ2-5	CASSYSVAGPGGTQYF	TGTGCCAGCAGTTACTCTGTAGCGGGCCCTGGGGGGACCCAGTACTTC
TRBD1	TRBV5-4	-	TRBJ2-5	CASSLKGQGNYRETQYF	TGTGCCAGCAGCTTGAAGGGACAGGGTAATTATAGGGAGACCCAGTACTTC
-	TRBV27	few	TRBJ2-2	CASSLGLPIVGELFF	TGTGCCAGCAGCCTGGGGCTACCCATAGTTGGGGAGCTGTTTTTT
TRBD1	TRBV30	-	TRBJ2-7	CAWSVDRGLSPSHF	TGTGCCTGGAGTGTAGACAGGGGGCTTTCCCCCTCCCACTTC
TRBD2	TRBV7-8	-	TRBJ2-5	CASSLRREGSETQYF	TGTGCCAGCAGCTTAAGGCGGGAGGGGTCAGAGACCCAGTACTTC
TRBD1	TRBV18	-	TRBJ2-3	CASSPAGGSTDTQYF	TGTGCCAGCTCACCTGCAGGGGGTAGCACAGATACGCAGTATTTT
-	TRBV10-3	-	TRBJ1-1	CAIRLGGNTEAFF	TGTGCCATCAGACTGGGGGGGAACACTGAAGCTTTCTTT
-	TRBV7-2	-	TRBJ1-3	CASSPGGVGSGNTIYF	TGTGCCAGCAGCCCCGGAGGGGTAGGCTCTGGAAACACCATATATTTT
-	TRBV5-5	-	TRBJ1-3	CASSLLSGVSNTIYF	TGTGCCAGCAGCTTGTTATCAGGGGTTTCAAACACCATATATTTT
-	TRBV5-1	-	TRBJ2-1	CASSLDYTPGQFF	TGCGCCAGCAGCTTGGACTATACCCCTGGGCAGTTCTTC
TRBD1	TRBV30	-	TRBJ2-6	CAWSKGGAAGANVLTF	TGTGCCTGGAGCAAAGGGGGCGCCGCTGGGGCCAACGTCCTGACTTTC
TRBD2	TRBV7-2	-	TRBJ2-7	CASSLGEGGRTNEQYF	TGTGCCAGCAGCTTAGGGGAAGGCGGGAGGACGAACGAGCAGTACTTC
TRBD1	TRBV6-5	-	TRBJ1-6	CASRRDREGSPLHF	TGTGCCAGCAGACGGGACAGGGAAGGATCACCCCTCCACTTT
-	TRBV10-3	-	TRBJ1-2	CAISESRAYGYTF	TGTGCCATCAGTGAGTCGAGAGCGTATGGCTACACCTTC
-	TRBV7-2	many	TRBJ2-3	CASSLGWGPPTQYF	TGTGCCAGCAGCTTAGGATGGGGCCCTCCCACGCAGTATTTT
-	TRBV4-2	-	TRBJ2-1	CASSPPNRAPEQFF	TGTGCCAGCAGCCCCCCGAACAGGGCTCCTGAGCAGTTCTTC
TRBD2	TRBV27	-	TRBJ2-3	CATLAGTLDTQYF	TGTGCCACACTAGCGGGGACCCTGGATACGCAGTATTTT
TRBD1	TRBV7-9	-	TRBJ2-3	CASSLGIQGWNTQYF	TGTGCCAGCAGCTTAGGGATACAGGGGTGGAATACGCAGTATTTT
-	TRBV5-1	-	TRBJ2-1	CASSSGSSYNEQFF	TGCGCCAGCAGCTCGGGTAGCTCCTACAATGAGCAGTTCTTC
-	TRBV2	-	TRBJ2-5	CAGGTARETQYF	TGTGCCGGAGGGACTGCACGGGAGACCCAGTACTTC
-	TRBV5-8	-	TRBJ1-1	CASSFWEGLTGNTEAFF	TGTGCCAGCAGCTTTTGGGAAGGCCTTACGGGAAACACTGAAGCTTTCTTT
-	TRBV9	-	TRBJ2-7	CASSVIVAEQYF	TGTGCCAGCAGCGTAATCGTAGCAGAGCAGTACTTC